This entry lists 25 T cell receptor beta chains sequenced from one sample in a study of identical twins. TCRdb redid the calling of the 5' RACE reads with MiXCR, one entry per CDR3 protein. The table lists approximately 680,000 distinct CDR3 sequences, about 7.6% of them singletons, with roughly 1.5% in the top ten. The same sample was also studied in work on yellow fever vaccine responses in identical twins.

Sequences were obtained from PBMCs. These receptors were collected from a woman in her late teens or twenties in good health.

This clonotype turned up a few times. This chain joins TRBV5-5 and TRBJ2-5; possibly TRBD1 for D (5 bases). This CDR3 contains 14 residues. With 0 bases removed from V and 5 bases from J, the gap between germline ends came to 11 bases. The germline CDR1 and CDR2 sequences are SGHKS and YYEKEE (reference sequence). The CDR3 coding sequence is TGTGCCAGCAGCTTGGTCAGGGTATCCGAGACCCAGTACTTC. It translates to CASSLVRVSETQYF.

The gene calls are TRBV12-3 or TRBV12-4 and TRBJ2-5, with TRBD2 as a possible D gene (5 bases). The CDR3 contains 13 residues. V lost 7 bases and J lost 5, with 14 bases in between. The chain's CDR3 is CASTLRRGETQYF. CDR3 DNA sequence: TGTGCCAGCACCCTTCGGCGAGGGGAGACCCAGTACTTC.

At least ten counts were recorded for this clonotype. J is TRBJ2-3 and V is TRBV6-2 or TRBV6-3; TRBD2 matches 12 bases. V lost 1 base to trimming and J lost 2 bases; unmatched junction nucleotides: 4. The CDR3 totals 17 residues. Germline CDR1 reads MNHEY; CDR2 reads SVGEGT. The DNA of the CDR3 is TGTGCCAGCAGTTACTGGGCTAGCGGGGGGGCCACAGATACGCAGTATTTT. Its protein product is CASSYWASGGATDTQYF.

This clonotype was counted between two and nine times. The chain carries TRBV2 and TRBJ1-2; TRBD1 matches at 7 bases. CDR1 is SNHLY and CDR2 is FYNNEI in the germline V gene. This CDR3 is 16 amino acids long. Trimming cost V 7 bases and J 1 base; bases outside gene matches: 12. CDR3 nucleotides: TGTGCCAGCACCCGGGGAGGGGGCAAGGTTAACTATGGCTACACCTTC. Amino acid sequence: CASTRGGGKVNYGYTF.

The CDR3 bases are TGCGCCAGCAGCGTGGGGACTAGCGACTACGAGCAGTACTTC. Translated, it gives CASSVGTSDYEQYF. The chain is built from TRBV5-1 and TRBJ2-7; TRBD2 matches 10 bases. Looked up from germline, CDR1 is SGHRS and CDR2 is YFSETQ. CDR3 length: 14 amino acids. With 4 bases clipped from V and 3 bases from J, the junction kept 4 bases outside the gene matches.

The V and J genes are TRBV24-1 and TRBJ2-2, with TRBD1 identical over 7 bases. The CDR3 extends over 16 amino acids. After removal of 2 bases from V and 1 base from J, the junction contained 3 bases not matched to a gene. CDR1 and CDR2 (germline): KGHDR, SFDVKD. The CDR3 is CATSDSRQGNTGELFF. The CDR3 DNA is TGTGCCACCAGTGATTCAAGACAGGGGAACACCGGGGAGCTGTTTTTT.

This clonotype was counted at least ten times. J is TRBJ2-3 and V is TRBV27; D is uncertain. Trimming took off 8 bases at V and 6 bases at J, with 9 bases between the two ends. The CDR3 contains 11 residues. In germline, CDR1 is MNHEY, CDR2 SMNVEV (reference sequence). CDR3 DNA: TGTGCCAGCGAGATCGGGGATACGCAGTATTTT. Translated: CASEIGDTQYF.

This clonotype came up a few times. The chain couples TRBV7-3 to TRBJ2-2; 14 bases are a match to TRBD2. Germline CDR1 and CDR2: SGHTA and FQGTGA. CDR3 length: 19 amino acids. Trimming removed 3 bases from V and 4 bases from J; junction bases left unmatched: 10. The DNA of the CDR3 is TGTGCCAGCAGCTTCGGAACTCCGGGACTAGCGGGAGTCACCGGGGAGCTGTTTTTT. Amino acid sequence: CASSFGTPGLAGVTGELFF.

The V gene is TRBV20-1, the J gene TRBJ1-6, with D maybe TRBD1 (5 bases). The CDR3 covers 13 residues. With 1 base removed from V and 10 bases from J, the gap between germline ends came to 11 bases. Germline lookup yields CDR1 DFQATT and CDR2 SNEGSKA (reference sequence). The chain's CDR3 is CSARASPGSPLHF. The CDR3 DNA follows: TGCAGTGCTAGAGCATCCCCAGGGTCACCCCTCCACTTT.

This clonotype occurred many times. CDR3 loop: CAISDGVWDPQHF. CDR3 coding DNA: TGTGCCATCAGTGACGGAGTGTGGGACCCCCAGCATTTT. V and J are TRBV10-3 and TRBJ1-5, with D possibly being TRBD1 (5 bases). CDR1 is ENHRY and CDR2 is SYGVKD in the germline V gene. The length of the CDR3 is 13 residues. The V and J ends lost 3 bases and 10 bases respectively, with 13 bases between them.

This clonotype has more than one count but fewer than ten. The CDR3 nucleotides are TGTGCCAGCAGCCAAGGACAGGGGGCTCAAAAAGCCTACAATGAGCAGTTCTTC. Translating gives CASSQGQGAQKAYNEQFF. V usage is TRBV4-2 and J usage is TRBJ2-1, with 10 bases lining up with TRBD1. Germline values: CDR1 LGHNA, CDR2 YNFKEQ. V lost 1 base to trimming and J lost 2 bases; unmatched junction nucleotides: 8. The CDR3 is 18 amino acids.

V and J are TRBV11-2 and TRBJ1-6; 7 positions match TRBD1. The junction had 6 bases not matched to a gene; V was cut back by 0 bases and J by 7 bases. Germline V gene lookup returns CDR1 SGHAT and CDR2 FQNNGV. CDR3 length equals 16 residues. The CDR3 region has the DNA TGTGCCAGCAGCTTAGAAACAGGGGCGAGGAATTCACCCCTCCACTTT. This codes for CASSLETGARNSPLHF.

This clonotype was counted a few times. This chain uses TRBV6-5 with TRBJ1-1; D possibly corresponds to TRBD1 (6 bases). Germline values: CDR1 MNHEY, CDR2 SVGAGI. The length of the CDR3 is 16 residues. Trimming shortened V by 2 bases and J by 1 base, and 14 bases separated the two germline ends. The CDR3 DNA follows: TGTGCCAGCAGTTACCGAATAGACAGGCCGAACACTGAAGCTTTCTTT. It codes for CASSYRIDRPNTEAFF.

This clonotype was seen at least ten times. V usage is TRBV12-3 or TRBV12-4 and J usage is TRBJ1-1; 7 nucleotides line up with TRBD1. V was pared by 1 base and J by 0 bases, with 5 bases of the junction left unmatched. The CDR3 is made up of 16 amino acids. CDR3 region: CASSLGTGRMNTEAFF. The CDR3 nucleotides read TGTGCCAGCAGTTTAGGGACAGGACGTATGAACACTGAAGCTTTCTTT.

The rearrangement links TRBV3-1 to TRBJ2-1, with TRBD1 identical over 9 bases. V gave up 6 bases and J gave up 8 bases; unmatched junction bases: 8. The CDR3 runs to 14 residues. Germline V gene sequence: CDR1 LGHDT, CDR2 YNNKEL (reference sequence). CDR3 nucleotide sequence: TGTGCCAGCAGTTTTTACAGGGGGCTGGATGAGCAGTTCTTC. This translates into CASSFYRGLDEQFF.

This clonotype came up many times. This chain joins TRBV15 and TRBJ1-2, with 10 bases identical to TRBD1. The trim removed 1 base at V and 2 bases at J, leaving 4 bases unmatched. The germline V gene encodes CDR1 LNHNV and CDR2 YYDKDF (reference sequence). This CDR3 comprises 16 residues. CDR3 amino acids: CATSRAWTGGNYGYTF. CDR3 sequence (DNA): TGTGCCACCAGCAGAGCCTGGACAGGGGGGAACTATGGCTACACCTTC.

There are many counts of this clonotype. The rearrangement links TRBV10-3 to TRBJ2-2; D possibly corresponds to TRBD2 (6 bases). V lost 6 bases to trimming and J lost 3 bases, with 11 bases between them. CDR3 size: 14 residues. Germline V CDR1 and CDR2: ENHRY, SYGVKD. In nucleotides, the CDR3 is TGTGCCATCAGAGAAAGCGGGTACACCGGGGAGCTGTTTTTT. This sequence encodes CAIRESGYTGELFF.

This chain links TRBV12-3 or TRBV12-4 with TRBJ1-4, with D maybe TRBD1 (5 bases). The CDR3 runs 14 residues. Trimming took 8 bases from V and 7 from J, leaving 17 bases between them. CDR3 sequence reads: CASGSWGMGEKLFF. The DNA of the CDR3 is TGTGCCAGCGGGTCGTGGGGGATGGGTGAAAAACTGTTTTTT.

This chain joins TRBV5-1 and TRBJ2-6; unclear D gene. Trimming cost V 2 bases and J 0 bases, with 9 bases left between them. The CDR3 runs 16 residues. The germline CDR1 and CDR2 sequences are SGHRS and YFSETQ. Here the CDR3 reads CASSFRVYSGANVLTF. The CDR3 coding sequence is TGCGCCAGCAGCTTCCGGGTTTACTCTGGGGCCAACGTCCTGACTTTC.

This clonotype was detected many times. The chain uses TRBV28 and TRBJ2-1; the match to TRBD2 covers 8 bases. CDR1 MDHEN and CDR2 SYDVKM come from the germline V gene. Trimming cost V 5 bases and J 1 base; bases outside gene matches: 13. This CDR3 has 18 residues. DNA for the CDR3: TGTGCCAGCAGTACCGGGACTAGGGAGCCGGTATCCTACAATGAGCAGTTCTTC. Residues: CASSTGTREPVSYNEQFF. Using reference TRBV28 and TRBJ2-1 for the parts outside the CDR3, the full variable domain is DVKVTQSSRYLVKRTGEKVFLECVQDMDHENMFWYRQDPGLGLRLIYFSYDVKMKEKGDIPEGYSVSREKKERFSLILESASTNQTSMYLCASSTGTREPVSYNEQFFGPGTRLTVL.

This clonotype was counted ten times or more. This chain connects TRBV5-1 to TRBJ2-1, with D possibly being TRBD1 (6 bases). CDR1 is SGHRS, CDR2 YFSETQ, per germline. The V end lost 0 bases, the J end lost 2 bases, and 9 bases lay between the germline ends. The CDR3 totals 15 residues. The CDR3 region is CASSLGGGPYNEQFF. The CDR3, as DNA: TGCGCCAGCAGCTTGGGAGGGGGTCCCTACAATGAGCAGTTCTTC.

V gene TRBV20-1 combines with J gene TRBJ2-7; 10 bases agree with TRBD2. The V gene's germline CDR1 is DFQATT and CDR2 SNEGSKA (reference sequence). V lost 1 base and J lost 0; bases outside the gene matches: 6. The CDR3 sequence is 16 residues long. The CDR3 is CSARAISGGSSYEQYF. CDR3 nucleotide sequence: TGCAGTGCTAGAGCGATTAGCGGGGGGAGCTCCTACGAGCAGTACTTC.

V and J are TRBV10-2 and TRBJ2-5; 8 bases agree with TRBD2. This CDR3 contains 14 residues. Germline V CDR1 and CDR2: WSHSY, SAAADI. The V gene end was trimmed by 4 bases and the J gene end by 3 bases; junction bases not matched to a gene: 4. CDR3 residues: CASSVAGGKETQYF. Here the CDR3 DNA reads TGCGCCAGCAGTGTTGCGGGGGGTAAAGAGACCCAGTACTTC.

This clonotype was seen more than once but under ten times. The genes are TRBV27 and TRBJ1-2; D is uncertain. With 3 bases removed from V and 0 bases from J, the gap between germline ends came to 8 bases. Germline CDR1 reads MNHEY; CDR2 reads SMNVEV (reference sequence). CDR3 size: 14 residues. The CDR3 spells CASSFNGANYGYTF. DNA of the CDR3: TGTGCCAGCAGTTTTAACGGAGCTAACTATGGCTACACCTTC.

This rearrangement joins TRBV24-1 to TRBJ2-2; perhaps TRBD2 as D (6 bases). V lost 4 bases and J 6 bases, leaving 14 bases between the germline ends. This CDR3 comprises 15 residues. The germline gives CDR1 KGHDR, CDR2 SFDVKD. DNA for the CDR3: TGTGCCACCAGTGACCAATCGGGACTCTCCGGGGAGCTGTTTTTT. The encoded protein is CATSDQSGLSGELFF.